This T cell receptor (beta chain) was observed in a study of blood T cell repertoires in COVID-19. Study at large: Samples taken during acute and convalescent COVID-19 were collected in the United States, Italy and Spain.

In the original analysis: Estimates of nucleated cell counts were drawn from the amplification of reference gene primers. The data were produced by immunoSEQ multiplex PCR, yet TCRdb's version contains in-frame clones alone and is incomplete. The V and J calls and clone size are taken from that table; D and trimming were inferred from the DNA. The table includes about 52,000 clones, more than 70% detected once. Trimming cost V 4 bases and J 0 bases, with 19 bases left between them. In germline, CDR1 is LNHDA, CDR2 SQIVND (reference sequence). There are 18 residues in the CDR3. Material for sequencing was peripheral blood. The chain uses TRBV19 and TRBJ1-5; D may be TRBD1 (6 bases). The clonotype originates from an elderly woman with acute or convalescent COVID-19. The CDR3 spells CASSTTGIRTYSNQPQHF. The CDR3 nucleotides read TGTGCCAGTAGTACAACAGGGATCCGAACTTATAGCAATCAGCCCCAGCATTTT.